This T cell receptor (beta chain) was documented in a study of somatic mutations in cytotoxic T cells in rheumatoid arthritis. About the research overall: Patient blood (over 28 ml EDTA) was collected right after diagnosis, preceding any treatment. Study-level results: Antigen specificity of the expanded CD8+ clones was not determined. There was no significant difference in CD8+ T-cell clonality between rheumatoid arthritis patients and age-matched healthy controls. Patients with rheumatoid arthritis, but not healthy controls, had CD8+ clonality that increased with age.

The assay was immunoSEQ multiplex PCR, and TCRdb's table has in-frame clones only and misses some. Altogether 20,000 to 25,000 clones are present, approximately 80% being singletons, with the ten largest covering about 3.5%. This clone is a singleton in its sample. What it recognizes is unknown. V was clipped by 5 bases and J by 7 bases, with 12 bases between them. This CDR3 region has 13 residues. The V gene's germline CDR1 is MNHNS and CDR2 SASEGT. This clonotype was sampled from an adult with rheumatoid arthritis. The sample comprised CD8+ T cells sorted from blood. V gene TRBV6-1 combines with J gene TRBJ1-5; D is perhaps TRBD1 (5 bases). CDR3 protein: CASSPGGGQPQHF. The DNA of the CDR3 is TGTGCCAGCAGTCCCGGGGGGGGGCAGCCCCAGCATTTT.